Presented here are 21 T cell receptor beta chains from one specimen sequenced in a study of cytomegalovirus exposure and HLA in healthy donors (dated by TCRdb to 2017 to 2019). The library was generated by the immunoSEQ multiplex PCR assay. For the multiplex PCR, a mixture combining 60 forward primers for TCR Vbeta segments and 13 reverse primers for TCR Jbeta segments was used. The clones in this table, taken by TCRdb from immuneACCESS, are in-frame only. Not every clone is retained; where verified, under half of the shortfall comes from an unresolved V gene, and the cause of the rest is unknown. This sample is represented by 130,000 or so clones; around 77% of them were singletons. The ten biggest clones cover 4.2% of the sample. The specimen sequenced was PBMCs. These receptors were obtained from a male donor in good health and CMV-seropositive.

This clone has just a few counts. This rearrangement joins TRBV19 to TRBJ1-5; unclear D gene. Looked up from germline, CDR1 is LNHDA and CDR2 is SQIVND (reference sequence). Trimming pared 8 bases from V and 6 bases from J, leaving 26 bases between. The CDR3 contains 17 residues. As DNA, the CDR3 is TGTGCCAGTGCACAAAGGTATCGGGAGTCGGGAGGTCAGCCCCAGCATTTT. Translation gives CASAQRYRESGGQPQHF.

This clone occurred once. The chain employs TRBV5-6 and TRBJ1-2; D possibly corresponds to TRBD1 (5 bases). With 4 bases removed from V and 4 bases from J, the gap between germline ends came to 20 bases. The CDR3 contains 16 residues. Per the germline V gene, CDR1 is SGHDT and CDR2 is YYEEEE. CDR3 loop: CASSPLSGGEAYGYTF. DNA of the CDR3: TGTGCCAGCAGCCCCCTGTCCGGGGGAGAGGCCTATGGCTACACCTTC.

As DNA, the CDR3 is TGTGCCAGCAGCTTGGTTCGGCAGGGGGCGGCCCCAAGCTCCTACGAGCAGTACTTC. Its translation: CASSLVRQGAAPSSYEQYF. This chain uses TRBV5-6 with TRBJ2-7; TRBD1 agrees at 8 bases. With 0 bases clipped from V and 0 bases from J, the junction kept 14 bases outside the gene matches. Germline V gene sequence: CDR1 SGHDT, CDR2 YYEEEE. The CDR3 runs to 19 residues. The full variable domain, rest sourced from reference TRBV5-6 and TRBJ2-7, is DAGVTQSPTHLIKTRGQQVTLRCSPKSGHDTVSWYQQALGQGPQFIFQYYEEEERQRGNFPDRFSGHQFPNYSSELNVNALLLGDSALYLCASSLVRQGAAPSSYEQYFGPGTRLTVT.

The chain uses TRBV2 and TRBJ1-2, with D uncertain. In germline, CDR1 is SNHLY, CDR2 FYNNEI. The V gene lost 8 bases and the J gene lost 3 bases, with 10 bases spanning the gap. The CDR3 has 12 residues. DNA of the CDR3: TGTGCCAGCTCCATCGGGGACTATGGCTACACCTTC. It specifies CASSIGDYGYTF.

The gene calls are TRBV27 and TRBJ2-7, with D maybe TRBD2 (6 bases). Per the germline V gene, CDR1 is MNHEY and CDR2 is SMNVEV (reference sequence). The CDR3 sequence is 15 residues long. The V gene lost 5 bases and the J gene lost 0 bases, with 14 bases spanning the gap. The CDR3 region is CASSLGTVGSYEQYF. The CDR3 bases are TGTGCCAGCAGTCTAGGGACTGTCGGCTCCTACGAGCAGTACTTC.

V and J are TRBV6-5 and TRBJ2-5; D not resolved. From germline, CDR1 is MNHEY and CDR2 SVGAGI. The CDR3 spans 13 residues. The germline V and J ends were trimmed by 6 bases and 3 bases, with 11 bases remaining between them. The chain's CDR3 is CASRPDSEETQYF. Written as DNA, the CDR3 is TGTGCCAGCAGACCCGACTCTGAAGAGACCCAGTACTTC.

This clone turned up a few times. The chain is built from TRBV5-1 and TRBJ2-1; 8 bases line up with TRBD2. V dropped 4 bases and J dropped 9; count of bases not matched to a gene: 9. Germline values: CDR1 SGHRS, CDR2 YFSETQ. The CDR3 totals 14 residues. CDR3 coding DNA: TGCGCCAGCAGCCCACCTAGCGGGTCGGTTGAGCAGTTCTTC. It yields the protein CASSPPSGSVEQFF. Variable domain in full (rest from reference TRBV5-1 and TRBJ2-1): KAGVTQTPRYLIKTRGQQVTLSCSPISGHRSVSWYQQTPGQGLQFLFEYFSETQRNKGNFPGRFSGRQFSNSRSEMNVSTLELGDSALYLCASSPPSGSVEQFFGPGTRLTVL.

The chain's CDR3 is CASSGTGVGNQPQHF. CDR3 in DNA: TGTGCCAGCAGCGGGACAGGGGTTGGCAATCAGCCCCAGCATTTT. The chain combines TRBV6-6 with TRBJ1-5, with 10 bases that match TRBD1. Germline trimming cut 6 bases from V and 2 bases from J; bases unmatched to any gene: 4. In germline, CDR1 is MNHNY, CDR2 SVGAGI (reference sequence). The CDR3 is made up of 15 amino acids.

The chain combines TRBV28 with TRBJ2-7; 10 bases fit TRBD1. Losses at the gene ends were 6 bases for V and 1 base for J; bases not matched to a gene: 6. Looked up from germline, CDR1 is MDHEN and CDR2 is SYDVKM. The CDR3 is 15 amino acids. The DNA for the CDR3 is TGTGCCAGCAGGCCCCGGACAGGGGGTTCCTACGAGCAGTACTTC. It codes for CASRPRTGGSYEQYF. The whole variable domain, remainder taken from reference TRBV28 and TRBJ2-7, is DVKVTQSSRYLVKRTGEKVFLECVQDMDHENMFWYRQDPGLGLRLIYFSYDVKMKEKGDIPEGYSVSREKKERFSLILESASTNQTSMYLCASRPRTGGSYEQYFGPGTRLTVT.

The rearrangement joins TRBV29-1 to TRBJ1-5; TRBD1 aligns across 9 bases. Germline values: CDR1 SQVTM, CDR2 ANQGSEA. V shed 6 bases, J shed 4 bases, and the junction held 1 base outside the gene matches. The CDR3 sequence is 12 residues long. The CDR3 spells CSVGTGNQPQHF. The DNA of the CDR3 is TGCAGCGTAGGGACAGGGAATCAGCCCCAGCATTTT.

This chain uses TRBV7-2 with TRBJ2-2; TRBD1 aligns across 9 bases. The germline CDR1 and CDR2 sequences are SGHTA and FQGNSA. The CDR3 covers 17 residues. J gave up 4 bases and V 1 base, and 7 bases lay outside the gene matches. The CDR3 protein is CASSLVGTGRITGELFF. CDR3 sequence (DNA): TGTGCCAGCAGCTTAGTAGGGACAGGGAGGATCACCGGGGAGCTGTTTTTT.

The chain carries TRBV14 and TRBJ2-3, with TRBD1 identical over 7 bases. Germline V gives CDR1 SGHDN, CDR2 FVKESK. The CDR3 runs 17 residues. Germline trimming cut 1 base from V and 2 bases from J; bases unmatched to any gene: 9. The CDR3 sequence: CASSQGTHRGYTDTQYF. The DNA for the CDR3 is TGTGCCAGCAGCCAAGGAACCCACAGGGGATACACAGATACGCAGTATTTT.

The sample holds one count of this clone. This chain connects TRBV27 to TRBJ1-4; D may be TRBD1 (5 bases). The ends were cut back, 7 bases at V and 8 bases at J, with 23 bases in the middle. The length of the CDR3 is 16 residues. Germline V lookup: CDR1 MNHEY, CDR2 SMNVEV (reference sequence). This CDR3 is CASTLFGGGRGEKLFF. CDR3 nucleotide sequence: TGTGCCAGCACCCTCTTCGGGGGGGGTCGAGGGGAAAAACTGTTTTTT.

This clone was seen more than once but under ten times. The sample carries other DNA sequences with the same CDR3. The rearrangement links TRBV5-1 to TRBJ1-3; 9 bases are a match to TRBD1. Germline V CDR1 and CDR2: SGHRS, YFSETQ. Trimming took 0 bases from V and 0 from J; bases not matched to a gene: 4. The CDR3 spans 17 residues. In DNA, the CDR3 is TGCGCCAGCAGCTTGGCCGGGACAGGGAGCTCTGGAAACACCATATATTTT. It encodes CASSLAGTGSSGNTIYF.

This clone was picked up one time. This chain links TRBV2 with TRBJ2-5, with D perhaps TRBD2 (5 bases). V was clipped by 7 bases and J by 4 bases, with 13 bases between them. Germline V gene lookup returns CDR1 SNHLY and CDR2 FYNNEI. This CDR3 has 13 residues. The CDR3 DNA reads as TGTGCCAGCACGCTTCAAGGAGGAGAGACCCAGTACTTC. Translated, it gives CASTLQGGETQYF.

This clone has more than one count but fewer than ten. J is TRBJ2-5 and V is TRBV28, with 7 bases that match TRBD1. CDR1 and CDR2 from the germline V gene are MDHEN and SYDVKM. With 2 bases clipped from V and 4 bases from J, the junction kept 4 bases outside the gene matches. The CDR3 extends over 14 amino acids. CDR3 sequence (DNA): TGTGCCAGCAGTTTAGAGAGGGGGCTAGAGACCCAGTACTTC. Its protein product is CASSLERGLETQYF.

This clone has at least ten counts. The genes are TRBV4-2 and TRBJ2-1, with 9 bases aligning to TRBD2. This CDR3 has 15 amino acids. From germline, CDR1 is LGHNA and CDR2 YNFKEQ. V was clipped by 2 bases and J by 3 bases; unmatched bases: 2. CDR3 DNA sequence: TGTGCCAGCAGCCAAAGACTAGCGGACTACAATGAGCAGTTCTTC. Its protein product is CASSQRLADYNEQFF.

This clone was seen only a few times. The rearrangement uses TRBV27 and TRBJ2-1; no firm D call. V was shortened by 10 bases and J by 7 bases, with 17 bases between the two germline ends. The CDR3 covers 13 residues. Germline-derived CDR1 and CDR2 are MNHEY and SMNVEV (reference sequence). The CDR3 is CAIHSQERNEQFF. CDR3 in DNA: TGTGCCATCCACTCCCAGGAAAGGAATGAGCAGTTCTTC.

The genes are TRBV28 and TRBJ2-1; 7 bases match TRBD2. Per germline, CDR1 MDHEN and CDR2 SYDVKM. The CDR3 sequence is 13 residues long. V lost 5 bases to trimming and J lost 4 bases; unmatched junction nucleotides: 2. CDR3 nucleotides: TGTGCCAGCAGTGATAGCGGGTACAATGAGCAGTTCTTC. Encoded protein: CASSDSGYNEQFF.

This chain joins TRBV28 and TRBJ2-7; D may be TRBD1 (6 bases). This CDR3 region has 15 residues. Looked up from germline, CDR1 is MDHEN and CDR2 is SYDVKM. Deletions cut 5 bases from V and 6 bases from J, with 20 bases between. The CDR3 DNA is TGTGCCAGCAGTCCTACGGCAGGGGCCCTTGTCGAGCAGTACTTC. This translates into CASSPTAGALVEQYF.

This clone was counted only a few times. The J gene is TRBJ2-7, the V gene TRBV27; 7 nucleotides line up with TRBD1. J was trimmed by 3 bases and V by 2 bases; bases with no gene match: 16. The germline gives CDR1 MNHEY, CDR2 SMNVEV (reference sequence). This CDR3 has 18 amino acids. CDR3 nucleotide sequence: TGTGCCAGCAGTTTAAGGGGGCCCGATAAAGCAGGGGGCTACGAGCAGTACTTC. Translating gives CASSLRGPDKAGGYEQYF.